This entry concerns a single TCR beta chain. Extracted RNA was reverse transcribed, and the resulting cDNA served as sequencing template. The repertoire was sequenced with immunoSEQ multiplex PCR; TCRdb's copy has only in-frame clones and lacks some. The sample has roughly 200,000 clones; roughly 59% are singletons. The data are from a study of CD8+ T cells in alopecia areata. The CDR3 loop spans 13 amino acids. V lost 3 bases, J lost 4 bases, and 12 bases lay in between. Per the germline V gene, CDR1 is GTSNPN and CDR2 is SVGIG (reference sequence). The rearrangement uses TRBV30 and TRBJ1-1, with D maybe TRBD1 (6 bases). The specimen was CD4+ T cells sorted from blood, collected at week 0. This receptor was taken from a human donor with alopecia areata. In DNA, the CDR3 is TGTGCCTGGAGCCAAGGGGGACTCACTGAAGCTTTCTTT. It codes for CAWSQGGLTEAFF.